This passage covers 20 T cell receptor beta chains from one sample sequenced in a study of blood T cell repertoires in COVID-19. Only in-frame clones appear in the TCRdb table, and some are missing; sequencing was by immunoSEQ multiplex PCR. The sample consists of some 200,000 clones, 86% of them appearing once. The specimen sequenced was PBMCs or T cells enriched from blood (not recorded which). The receptors here all came from a woman aged 45-65 years in a cohort exposed to, infected with or recovered from COVID-19 (not recorded which).

The chain recombines TRBV30 with TRBJ2-1, with 7 bases fitting TRBD1. This CDR3 is built from 14 residues. Germline V lookup: CDR1 GTSNPN, CDR2 SVGIG (reference sequence). J gave up 2 bases and V 4 bases, and 5 bases lay outside the gene matches. The CDR3 DNA reads TGTGCCTGGACACGACAGGGTCCCTACAATGAGCAGTTCTTC. It specifies CAWTRQGPYNEQFF. Complete variable domain (other parts from reference TRBV30 and TRBJ2-1): SQTIHQWPATLVQPVGSPLSLECTVEGTSNPNLYWYRQAAGRGLQLLFYSVGIGQISSEVPQNLSASRPQDRQFILSSKKLLLSDSGFYLCAWTRQGPYNEQFFGPGTRLTVL.

V and J are TRBV19 and TRBJ2-2, with a possible D match to TRBD1 (5 bases). This CDR3 contains 17 residues. The V and J ends lost 4 bases and 3 bases respectively, with 18 bases between them. CDR1 and CDR2 from the germline V gene are LNHDA and SQIVND (reference sequence). CDR3: CASSKDIGRVDTGELFF. DNA for the CDR3: TGTGCCAGTAGTAAGGACATAGGCAGGGTGGACACCGGGGAGCTGTTTTTT.

This chain links TRBV3-1 (or the pseudogene TRBV3-2) with TRBJ1-2; D gene unclear. There are 13 residues in the CDR3. Germline V gene lookup returns CDR1 LGHDT and CDR2 YNNKEL (reference sequence). The V end lost 4 bases, the J end lost 7 bases, and 13 bases lay between the germline ends. For the CDR3, the DNA is TGTGCCAGCAGCCGCAACCTGGAGTCTGGCTACACCTTC. Translating gives CASSRNLESGYTF.

The chain combines TRBV30 with TRBJ2-2; 9 positions agree with TRBD2. V lost 4 bases, J lost 5 bases, and 14 bases stayed unmatched. Germline CDR1 is GTSNPN and CDR2 is SVGIG (reference sequence). The CDR3 contains 17 residues. CDR3 protein: CAWNRHGGGAETGELFF. The CDR3 DNA sequence: TGTGCCTGGAACCGGCACGGCGGGGGGGCCGAAACCGGGGAGCTGTTTTTT.

The rearrangement joins TRBV4-1 to TRBJ2-1; maybe TRBD2 (5 bases). V was trimmed by 0 bases and J by 4 bases, leaving 16 bases between them. Germline lookup yields CDR1 MGHRA and CDR2 YSYEKL. The CDR3 has 17 residues. CDR3 amino acids: CASSQEGASLGYNEQFF. The CDR3 nucleotides read TGCGCCAGCAGCCAAGAAGGAGCTAGCCTGGGGTACAATGAGCAGTTCTTC.

The gene calls are TRBV11-1 and TRBJ1-2, with 7 positions matching TRBD1. CDR3 length: 15 amino acids. V lost 1 base to trimming and J lost 5 bases; unmatched junction nucleotides: 7. Germline V gene lookup returns CDR1 SGHAT and CDR2 FQDESV (reference sequence). The CDR3 coding sequence is TGTGCCAGCAGCTTAGATCATGGGACAGCATATGGCTACACCTTC. It codes for CASSLDHGTAYGYTF.

This rearrangement joins TRBV6-1 to TRBJ2-7; TRBD2 matches at 10 bases. V shed 2 bases and J 2 bases; nucleotides not matched to a gene: 15. The germline V gene has CDR1 MNHNS and CDR2 SASEGT. CDR3 size: 19 residues. The CDR3 sequence is CASSERAASGGQAPYEQYF. The CDR3 bases are TGTGCCAGCAGTGAACGTGCGGCTAGCGGGGGTCAAGCGCCCTACGAGCAGTACTTC.

The gene calls are TRBV30 and TRBJ2-5, with D tentatively TRBD2 (7 bases). V lost 5 bases and J 7 bases, leaving 17 bases between the germline ends. The CDR3 is 13 amino acids. Germline CDR1 GTSNPN, CDR2 SVGIG (reference sequence). In DNA, the CDR3 is TGTGCCTGGGAGAGGAGGGGGAGGGGGACCCAGTACTTC. It is translated as CAWERRGRGTQYF.

The chain recombines TRBV29-1 with TRBJ2-3; D gene unclear. Trimming removed 7 bases from V and 2 bases from J, with 13 bases in between. Germline V gives CDR1 SQVTM, CDR2 ANQGSEA. This CDR3 spans 13 amino acids. Here the CDR3 DNA reads TGCAGCGCGACTGGGCACTTCACAGATACGCAGTATTTT. It specifies CSATGHFTDTQYF.

The chain has TRBV25-1 and TRBJ1-1; 7 bases fit TRBD1. The CDR3 spans 15 residues. J was trimmed by 0 bases and V by 3 bases; bases with no gene match: 4. Germline CDR1 is MGHDK and CDR2 is SYGVNS. The CDR3 loop is CASSDRGTVNTEAFF. The CDR3 DNA is TGTGCCAGCAGTGACCGCGGGACAGTGAACACTGAAGCTTTCTTT.

As regards this clone: Other DNA sequences of this sample code for an identical CDR3. The genes are TRBV9 and TRBJ2-5; weak D call: TRBD1 (5 bases). The V end lost 0 bases, the J end lost 2 bases, and 8 bases lay between the germline ends. The CDR3 is made up of 14 amino acids. The V gene's germline CDR1 is SGDLS and CDR2 YYNGEE. CDR3 coding DNA: TGTGCCAGCAGCGTAGGACAGATTCAAGAGACCCAGTACTTC. Its protein is CASSVGQIQETQYF.

The rearrangement joins TRBV2 to TRBJ1-1; D gene unclear. The CDR3 loop spans 13 amino acids. Per the germline V gene, CDR1 is SNHLY and CDR2 is FYNNEI. Trimming took off 0 bases at V and 9 bases at J, with 11 bases between the two ends. The CDR3 sequence is CASSEALHSQAFF. DNA for the CDR3: TGTGCCAGCAGTGAAGCGCTTCACAGTCAAGCTTTCTTT. Full variable domain (rest looked up from reference TRBV2 and TRBJ1-1): EPEVTQTPSHQVTQMGQEVILRCVPISNHLYFYWYRQILGQKVEFLVSFYNNEISEKSEIFDDQFSVERPDGSNFTLKIRSTKLEDSAMYFCASSEALHSQAFFGQGTRLTVV.

The CDR3 here is CAKRGGDRGYEQYF. CDR3 nucleotides: TGTGCCAAGAGGGGCGGGGACAGGGGTTACGAGCAGTACTTC. This chain uses TRBV2 with TRBJ2-7; 10 bases match TRBD1. J was trimmed by 4 bases and V by 10 bases; bases with no gene match: 10. The CDR3 runs to 14 residues. The germline V gene encodes CDR1 SNHLY and CDR2 FYNNEI.

This clone was counted once. V gene TRBV7-2 combines with J gene TRBJ2-3, with 9 positions matching TRBD2. Germline CDR1 is SGHTA and CDR2 is FQGNSA. Losses at the gene ends were 5 bases for V and 5 bases for J; bases not matched to a gene: 8. The CDR3 is 15 residues long. This CDR3 is CASSLSGGRVDTQYF. In nucleotides, the CDR3 is TGTGCCAGCAGCCTTAGCGGGGGTAGGGTAGATACGCAGTATTTT.

The V and J genes are TRBV18 and TRBJ1-1, with D tentatively TRBD1 (5 bases). Trimming pared 3 bases from V and 4 bases from J, leaving 15 bases between. CDR3 size: 15 residues. Germline lookup yields CDR1 KGHSH and CDR2 LQKENI. The CDR3 protein is CASSPQMGGSTEAFF. CDR3 coding DNA: TGTGCCAGCTCACCCCAAATGGGGGGGAGCACTGAAGCTTTCTTT.

This clone showed up just once. V usage is TRBV19 and J usage is TRBJ2-1, with D perhaps TRBD2 (7 bases). Germline V CDR1 and CDR2: LNHDA, SQIVND (reference sequence). V lost 4 bases, J lost 7 bases, and 20 bases lay in between. This CDR3 comprises 16 residues. This CDR3 reads CASSTWGGGPVNEQFF. The CDR3, as DNA: TGTGCCAGTAGTACCTGGGGCGGGGGCCCCGTTAATGAGCAGTTCTTC.

This clone appeared a few times. V gene TRBV19 combines with J gene TRBJ1-5; 8 nucleotides match TRBD1. This CDR3 spans 14 amino acids. Germline CDR1 and CDR2: LNHDA and SQIVND (reference sequence). Trimming removed 7 bases from V and 6 bases from J; junction bases left unmatched: 8. The CDR3 nucleotides are TGTGCCAGTACCTCACAGGGGGGGAGTCAGCCCCAGCATTTT. Translation gives CASTSQGGSQPQHF. The whole variable domain, remainder taken from reference TRBV19 and TRBJ1-5, is DGGITQSPKYLFRKEGQNVTLSCEQNLNHDAMYWYRQDPGQGLRLIYYSQIVNDFQKGDIAEGYSVSREKKESFPLTVTSAQKNPTAFYLCASTSQGGSQPQHFGDGTRLSIL.

The rearrangement links TRBV19 to TRBJ1-5; a weak D match, TRBD1 (6 bases). This CDR3 has 15 amino acids. Germline CDR1 reads LNHDA; CDR2 reads SQIVND (reference sequence). Trimming stripped 6 bases from V and 4 bases from J, with 16 bases between. The chain's CDR3 is CASRARGLWNQPQHF. In DNA, the CDR3 is TGTGCCAGTAGGGCGCGGGGGCTATGGAATCAGCCCCAGCATTTT.

The rearrangement links TRBV19 to TRBJ1-1, with 9 bases fitting TRBD1. Germline loops: CDR1 LNHDA, CDR2 SQIVND (reference sequence). The CDR3 length is 14 residues. Trimming at V came to 8 bases and at J to 5 bases, leaving 9 bases not matched to a gene. The CDR3 coding sequence is TGTGCCAGTTGCTGCCGGGACAGGGAGACTGAAGCTTTCTTT. Protein sequence: CASCCRDRETEAFF.

This CDR3 is CASSRTFRQGQYQPQHF. CDR3 in DNA: TGTGCCAGCAGTCGCACCTTCCGACAGGGCCAGTATCAGCCCCAGCATTTT. This chain links TRBV6-6 with TRBJ1-5, with 7 bases lining up with TRBD1. The V and J ends lost 5 bases and 5 bases, in that order; junction bases with no gene match: 15. CDR3 length: 17 residues. Germline V gene lookup returns CDR1 MNHNY and CDR2 SVGAGI (reference sequence).